One sample yielded the 27 T cell receptor beta chains listed below, sequenced in a study of beta chain features in type 1 diabetes. Expressed TCRB transcripts got sequenced, as all isolated RNA was reverse transcribed. The method was immunoSEQ multiplex PCR; TCRdb's version includes in-frame clones alone and lacks a portion of them. Seen here are 200,000 to 250,000 clones, about 9.3% observed once, and the top ten hold approximately 0.03%. Sequenced input: naive CD4+ T cells from blood. Source of these receptors: a woman under 30 in good health.

This clone was detected only a few times. The rearrangement joins TRBV6-6 to TRBJ2-2, with a tentative D call TRBD1 (5 bases). The CDR3 is made up of 15 amino acids. V was trimmed by 2 bases and J by 3 bases, leaving 10 bases between them. The germline V gene encodes CDR1 MNHNY and CDR2 SVGAGI (reference sequence). The CDR3 spells CASSYRAGHTGELFF. The CDR3 DNA is TGTGCCAGCAGTTACAGAGCAGGGCACACCGGGGAGCTGTTTTTT.

This clone has more than one count but fewer than ten. The rearrangement joins TRBV11-2 to TRBJ2-7; TRBD1 is a possible D gene (5 bases). The CDR3 has 17 amino acids. Germline CDR1 reads SGHAT; CDR2 reads FQNNGV. Trimming removed 1 base from V and 2 bases from J, with 18 bases in between. The CDR3: CASSLAVGQGVPYEQYF. As DNA, the CDR3 is TGTGCCAGCAGCTTAGCTGTCGGGCAGGGCGTCCCCTACGAGCAGTACTTC.

The chain uses TRBV5-1 and TRBJ1-1; D is undetermined. V was clipped by 6 bases and J by 7 bases, with 19 bases between them. The CDR3 consists of 14 residues. Germline assignment: CDR1 SGHRS and CDR2 YFSETQ. In DNA, the CDR3 is TGCGCCAGCACGAGGGAAATCGGGCGAGGTGAAGCTTTCTTT. Residues: CASTREIGRGEAFF.

This clone occurred a few times. V usage is TRBV4-2 and J usage is TRBJ1-2; TRBD1 aligns across 8 bases. The trim removed 1 base at V and 4 bases at J, leaving 5 bases unmatched. This CDR3 is 15 amino acids long. The germline CDR1 and CDR2 sequences are LGHNA and YNFKEQ. The CDR3 is CASSQANDRGYGYTF. DNA for the CDR3: TGTGCCAGCAGCCAAGCAAATGACAGGGGCTATGGCTACACCTTC.

The chain couples TRBV14 to TRBJ1-2; D might be TRBD1 (5 bases). The CDR3 length is 16 residues. Deletions cut 4 bases from V and 1 base from J, with 16 bases between. The germline V gene encodes CDR1 SGHDN and CDR2 FVKESK. The CDR3 DNA reads TGTGCCAGCAGCCCCAATCTTAGGGGCGATAACTATGGCTACACCTTC. Its protein product is CASSPNLRGDNYGYTF.

This sequence joins TRBV6-5 and TRBJ2-7; 9 nucleotides match TRBD2. Germline CDR1 MNHEY, CDR2 SVGAGI. V lost 6 bases to trimming and J lost 0 bases; unmatched junction nucleotides: 6. This CDR3 is 15 amino acids long. CDR3 sequence (DNA): TGTGCCAGCAGAACTAGCGGGTCTAGCTCCTACGAGCAGTACTTC. Its translation: CASRTSGSSSYEQYF.

The rearrangement links TRBV7-2 to TRBJ1-6, with D perhaps matching TRBD1 (5 bases). The V and J ends lost 4 bases and 7 bases respectively, with 14 bases between them. Germline loops: CDR1 SGHTA, CDR2 FQGNSA. This CDR3 spans 15 amino acids. CDR3 DNA sequence: TGTGCCAGCAGCTCCTCCCGGGGGACGAATTCACCCCTCCACTTT. Protein sequence: CASSSSRGTNSPLHF. Filled out from reference TRBV7-2 and TRBJ1-6, the complete variable domain reads GAGVSQSPSNKVTEKGKDVELRCDPISGHTALYWYRQSLGQGLEFLIYFQGNSAPDKSGLPSDRFSAERTGGSVSTLTIQRTQQEDSAVYLCASSSSRGTNSPLHFGNGTRLTVT.

This chain uses TRBV29-1 with TRBJ1-2; D might be TRBD1 (5 bases). There are 13 residues in the CDR3. Germline V gives CDR1 SQVTM, CDR2 ANQGSEA. Trimming stripped 7 bases from V and 6 bases from J, with 18 bases between. The CDR3 region is CSGWQGRDHGYTF. The DNA for the CDR3 is TGCAGCGGCTGGCAGGGTAGAGACCATGGCTACACCTTC.

The rearrangement joins TRBV19 to TRBJ2-4; 7 bases fit TRBD1. In germline, CDR1 is LNHDA, CDR2 SQIVND (reference sequence). V shed 7 bases and J 1 base; nucleotides not matched to a gene: 4. The length of the CDR3 is 14 residues. CDR3 sequence: CASTPDRAKNIQYF. Here the CDR3 DNA reads TGTGCCAGTACCCCGGACAGGGCCAAAAACATTCAGTACTTC.

The V and J genes are TRBV6-1 and TRBJ2-7, with 11 bases fitting TRBD2. CDR1 and CDR2 from the germline V gene are MNHNS and SASEGT. The J segment lost 4 bases and the V segment lost 6 bases, leaving 5 bases of the junction unmatched. This CDR3 has 14 residues. The DNA of the CDR3 is TGTGCCAGCAGCCTGACTAGCGGGATTTACGAGCAGTACTTC. Its protein is CASSLTSGIYEQYF.

This clone was counted only a few times. V is TRBV5-6 and J is TRBJ1-5; D ambiguous. The CDR3 contains 13 residues. V lost 1 base to trimming and J lost 2 bases, with 4 bases between them. Looked up from germline, CDR1 is SGHDT and CDR2 is YYEEEE. CDR3 sequence: CASSLPGNQPQHF. CDR3 bases: TGTGCCAGCAGCTTGCCGGGCAATCAGCCCCAGCATTTT.

The V call is TRBV5-6, the J call TRBJ2-1; TRBD2 is a possible D gene (7 bases). CDR1 SGHDT and CDR2 YYEEEE come from the germline V gene. V shed 0 bases and J shed 4 bases, with 11 bases lying between them. This CDR3 has 15 amino acids. The CDR3 sequence: CASSLAGGLYNEQFF. The DNA for the CDR3 is TGTGCCAGCAGCTTGGCCGGGGGGCTATACAATGAGCAGTTCTTC.

In its sample, this clone was seen a few times. V and J are TRBV2 and TRBJ1-5; 8 bases fit TRBD1. Germline lookup yields CDR1 SNHLY and CDR2 FYNNEI. Trimming removed 8 bases from V and 4 bases from J; junction bases left unmatched: 4. The CDR3 has 13 amino acids. The CDR3 is CASRDRTNQPQHF. In nucleotides, the CDR3 is TGTGCCAGCCGGGACAGGACGAATCAGCCCCAGCATTTT.

The chain employs TRBV11-2 and TRBJ2-2; 16 bases match TRBD2. Germline V lookup: CDR1 SGHAT, CDR2 FQNNGV. V lost 7 bases and J lost 4; bases outside the gene matches: 9. The CDR3 loop spans 18 amino acids. CDR3 in amino acids: CASKRGLAGGPVTGELFF. CDR3 bases: TGTGCCAGCAAGAGGGGACTAGCGGGAGGGCCGGTCACCGGGGAGCTGTTTTTT.

This clone was seen at least ten times. The rearrangement links TRBV30 to TRBJ2-7, with D hard to call. The CDR3 loop spans 11 amino acids. Germline CDR1 and CDR2: GTSNPN and SVGIG (reference sequence). V dropped 4 bases and J dropped 5 bases, with 9 bases sitting between them. This CDR3 is CAWTGTNEQYF. CDR3 nucleotides: TGTGCCTGGACGGGTACTAACGAGCAGTACTTC.

This clone was counted a few times. The chain recombines TRBV5-6 with TRBJ2-3; 8 bases are a match to TRBD2. The CDR3 has 15 amino acids. V trimming: 3 bases; J trimming: 3 bases; junction bases outside the gene matches: 6. Germline V gene lookup returns CDR1 SGHDT and CDR2 YYEEEE. The CDR3 DNA reads TGTGCCAGCAGCTCCACGGGAGGGGAGACAGATACGCAGTATTTT. It codes for CASSSTGGETDTQYF.

The gene calls are TRBV19 and TRBJ2-3; D possibly corresponds to TRBD1 (6 bases). CDR3 length: 16 residues. Trimming stripped 4 bases from V and 3 bases from J, with 17 bases between. From germline, CDR1 is LNHDA and CDR2 SQIVND (reference sequence). The CDR3 bases are TGTGCCAGTAGTAATCCCCCAGGGGTGATGACAGATACGCAGTATTTT. Translating it yields CASSNPPGVMTDTQYF.

J is TRBJ2-3 and V is TRBV6-1, with no clear D. This CDR3 is 13 amino acids long. CDR1 MNHNS and CDR2 SASEGT come from the germline V gene. V was shortened by 2 bases and J by 6 bases, with 9 bases between the two germline ends. The CDR3 sequence: CASSEYLGDTQYF. The DNA for the CDR3 is TGTGCCAGCAGTGAATACCTTGGCGATACGCAGTATTTT.

The genes are TRBV5-1 and TRBJ2-2, with TRBD1 matching 7 bases. Germline-derived CDR1 and CDR2 are SGHRS and YFSETQ. Germline trimming cut 3 bases from V and 2 bases from J; bases unmatched to any gene: 4. The length of the CDR3 is 15 residues. The CDR3 protein is CASSSNRGNTGELFF. CDR3 nucleotides: TGCGCCAGCAGCTCGAACAGGGGTAACACCGGGGAGCTGTTTTTT.

This clone has only a few counts. The chain uses TRBV6-1 and TRBJ1-1; the match to TRBD1 covers 7 bases. Per germline, CDR1 MNHNS and CDR2 SASEGT. V was clipped by 4 bases and J by 0 bases; unmatched bases: 2. This CDR3 comprises 14 residues. Here the CDR3 DNA reads TGTGCCAGCAGTGCCGGGACAGTGAACACTGAAGCTTTCTTT. It yields the protein CASSAGTVNTEAFF.

This clone showed up just a few times. The CDR3 carries no conserved terminal phenylalanine or tryptophan, so it likely arises from a read error. The DNA is left out, because the CDR3 cannot be placed on it with certainty; the CDR3 is given as TCRdb lists it. The chain employs TRBV5-6 and TRBJ1-1; the D call of TRBD1 is as the table states it, not checked on the DNA. Germline CDR1 SGHDT, CDR2 YYEEEE. The CDR3 spans 11 residues, counting both ends. The CDR3 reads CASSFYEGQED.

This chain joins TRBV2 and TRBJ1-4, with D unresolved. The CDR3 sequence is 13 residues long. CDR1 SNHLY and CDR2 FYNNEI come from the germline V gene. V lost 4 bases and J 0 bases, leaving 3 bases between the germline ends. In DNA, the CDR3 is TGTGCCAGCAGTGGAGCAACTAATGAAAAACTGTTTTTT. Encoded protein: CASSGATNEKLFF.

This chain joins TRBV27 and TRBJ1-2, with TRBD1 matching over 8 bases. This CDR3 comprises 14 residues. V gave up 5 bases and J gave up 4 bases; unmatched junction bases: 6. CDR1 and CDR2 from the germline V gene are MNHEY and SMNVEV (reference sequence). This CDR3 reads CASSPRTGSYGYTF. The DNA for the CDR3 is TGTGCCAGCAGTCCCCGGACAGGGAGCTATGGCTACACCTTC.

This chain uses TRBV30 with TRBJ2-5; 12 nucleotides line up with TRBD2. This CDR3 is built from 15 residues. V lost 7 bases to trimming and J lost 2 bases; unmatched junction nucleotides: 8. CDR1 and CDR2 (germline): GTSNPN, SVGIG (reference sequence). For the CDR3, the DNA is TGTGCCTTATCGACTAGCGGGGGACCGCAAGAGACCCAGTACTTC. Translation gives CALSTSGGPQETQYF.

This clone has just a few counts. The chain uses TRBV5-4 and TRBJ1-6, with no clear D. This CDR3 spans 15 amino acids. V was pared by 4 bases and J by 9 bases, with 17 bases between. Germline CDR1 and CDR2: SGHNT and YYREEE (reference sequence). CDR3 residues: CASSPMELGGSPLHF. CDR3 in DNA: TGTGCCAGCAGCCCCATGGAACTTGGCGGTTCACCCCTCCACTTT. Drawing the rest from reference TRBV5-4 and TRBJ1-6, the complete variable domain is ETGVTQSPTHLIKTRGQQVTLRCSSQSGHNTVSWYQQALGQGPQFIFQYYREEENGRGNFPPRFSGLQFPNYSSELNVNALELDDSALYLCASSPMELGGSPLHFGNGTRLTVT.

This clone came up a few times. The chain employs TRBV10-2 and TRBJ2-5, with TRBD1 matching 10 bases. With 2 bases clipped from V and 9 bases from J, the junction kept 6 bases outside the gene matches. The CDR3 contains 14 residues. Germline V gene data show CDR1 as WSHSY and CDR2 as SAAADI. The CDR3 DNA is TGCGCCAGCAGTGAGGTGGGACAGGGGATGGCCCAGTACTTC. It translates to CASSEVGQGMAQYF.

Many counts were recorded for this clone. The chain links TRBV7-9 to TRBJ2-1, with TRBD2 as a possible D gene (6 bases). This CDR3 comprises 13 residues. CDR1 is SEHNR and CDR2 is FQNEAQ in the germline V gene (reference sequence). V shed 3 bases and J shed 9 bases, with 12 bases lying between them. Here the CDR3 reads CASSFREPGEQFF. In nucleotides, the CDR3 is TGTGCCAGCAGCTTCCGGGAGCCAGGTGAGCAGTTCTTC.